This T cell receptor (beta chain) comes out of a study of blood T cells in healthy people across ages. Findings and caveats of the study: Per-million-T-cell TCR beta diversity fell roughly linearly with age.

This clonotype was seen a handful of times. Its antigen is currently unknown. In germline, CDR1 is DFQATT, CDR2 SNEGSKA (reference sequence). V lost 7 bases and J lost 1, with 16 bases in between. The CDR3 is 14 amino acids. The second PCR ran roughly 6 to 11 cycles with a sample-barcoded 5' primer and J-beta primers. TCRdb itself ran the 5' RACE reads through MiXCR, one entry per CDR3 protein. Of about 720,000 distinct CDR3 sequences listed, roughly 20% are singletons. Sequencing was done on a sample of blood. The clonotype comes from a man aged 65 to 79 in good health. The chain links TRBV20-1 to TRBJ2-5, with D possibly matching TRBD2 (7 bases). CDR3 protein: CSDGGAGPQETQYF. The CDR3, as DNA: TGCAGTGATGGGGGGGCCGGGCCCCAAGAGACCCAGTACTTC.